Below are 32 T cell receptor beta chains sequenced from a single sample in a study of T cell changes during pregnancy in multiple sclerosis. Method: immunoSEQ multiplex PCR; TCRdb's copy keeps in-frame clones and lacks some. The data contain about 27,000 clones, approximately 86% of them singletons. The input for sequencing was CD8+ T cells from peripheral blood mononuclear cells, taken in the first trimester of pregnancy. The receptors originated from a female donor in good health, enrolled as a control in a pregnancy study.

V and J are TRBV11-2 and TRBJ2-1; 11 positions match TRBD2. CDR1 is SGHAT and CDR2 is FQNNGV in the germline V gene. J lost 9 bases, V lost 5 bases, and 6 bases had no gene match. The CDR3 spans 14 residues. The CDR3 protein is CASSLLAGVVEQFF. As DNA, the CDR3 is TGTGCCAGCAGCCTACTAGCGGGAGTGGTTGAGCAGTTCTTC.

This chain joins TRBV6-5 and TRBJ1-3; 8 nucleotides align to TRBD1. CDR3 size: 15 residues. V lost 6 bases to trimming and J lost 1 base; unmatched junction nucleotides: 5. Germline CDR1 is MNHEY and CDR2 is SVGAGI. The CDR3 sequence is CASSRGTGSGNTIYF. DNA for the CDR3: TGTGCCAGCAGCCGCGGGACAGGATCTGGAAACACCATATATTTT.

This clone showed up just once. The chain joins TRBV19 to TRBJ2-1, with TRBD2 matching over 8 bases. The germline V gene encodes CDR1 LNHDA and CDR2 SQIVND (reference sequence). This CDR3 comprises 15 residues. The junction had 4 bases not matched to a gene; V was cut back by 3 bases and J by 3 bases. CDR3 bases: TGTGCCAGTAGTATCGGGAGGGATAACTACAATGAGCAGTTCTTC. Residues: CASSIGRDNYNEQFF.

The V call is TRBV18, the J call TRBJ1-6; maybe TRBD1 (5 bases). This CDR3 has 15 amino acids. Germline CDR1 is KGHSH and CDR2 is LQKENI. With 0 bases removed from V and 5 bases from J, the gap between germline ends came to 8 bases. DNA for the CDR3: TGTGCCAGCTCACCACCGGGGGGGAATAATTCACCCCTCCACTTT. This sequence encodes CASSPPGGNNSPLHF.

The rearrangement uses TRBV5-8 and TRBJ2-7, with TRBD2 matching over 7 bases. This CDR3 is 13 amino acids long. Germline CDR1 SGHTS, CDR2 YDEGEE. Trimming removed 4 bases from V and 6 bases from J; junction bases left unmatched: 7. The chain's CDR3 is CASSPRTSFEQYF. CDR3 bases: TGTGCCAGCAGCCCGCGGACTAGTTTCGAGCAGTACTTC.

The gene calls are TRBV6-4 and TRBJ2-3; 8 bases match TRBD2. Germline V gives CDR1 MRHNA, CDR2 SNTAGT. The J segment lost 1 base and the V segment lost 0 bases, leaving 0 bases of the junction unmatched. This CDR3 has 15 amino acids. The CDR3 sequence is CASSDSRGGTDTQYF. The CDR3 DNA is TGTGCCAGCAGTGACTCGCGGGGGGGCACAGATACGCAGTATTTT.

The V and J genes are TRBV27 and TRBJ2-7; a weak D match, TRBD2 (6 bases). Germline V gene sequence: CDR1 MNHEY, CDR2 SMNVEV (reference sequence). Trimming shortened V by 3 bases and J by 0 bases, and 9 bases separated the two germline ends. CDR3 length: 14 amino acids. Here the CDR3 DNA reads TGTGCCAGCAGTTTTCACGGGGGCTCCTACGAGCAGTACTTC. Translating it yields CASSFHGGSYEQYF.

This clone appeared once. The gene calls are TRBV2 and TRBJ2-3; 10 bases are shared with TRBD1. This CDR3 has 13 residues. The junction had 2 bases not matched to a gene; V was cut back by 10 bases and J by 1 base. The germline gives CDR1 SNHLY, CDR2 FYNNEI. CDR3 DNA sequence: TGTGCCACCGACAGGGGGCGCACAGATACGCAGTATTTT. It translates to CATDRGRTDTQYF.

The V call is TRBV9, the J call TRBJ2-3, with D unclear. The germline V gene has CDR1 SGDLS and CDR2 YYNGEE. The CDR3 contains 11 residues. V lost 7 bases and J lost 4, with 7 bases in between. CDR3 nucleotide sequence: TGTGCCAGCGGTACTCCAGATACGCAGTATTTT. This sequence encodes CASGTPDTQYF.

This chain joins TRBV7-2 and TRBJ2-1; 10 nucleotides align to TRBD2. This CDR3 is 15 amino acids long. Germline V gene data show CDR1 as SGHTA and CDR2 as FQGNSA. Losses at the gene ends were 4 bases for V and 4 bases for J; bases not matched to a gene: 4. The CDR3 region is CASSSVAGGYNEQFF. The CDR3 DNA reads as TGTGCCAGCAGCTCTGTAGCGGGAGGATACAATGAGCAGTTCTTC.

The chain has TRBV15 and TRBJ2-3; 9 bases agree with TRBD2. Losses at the gene ends were 0 bases for V and 4 bases for J; bases not matched to a gene: 2. Looked up from germline, CDR1 is LNHNV and CDR2 is YYDKDF (reference sequence). The CDR3 loop spans 15 amino acids. DNA for the CDR3: TGTGCCACCAGCAGAGAAGCGGGAGGTTCAGATACGCAGTATTTT. It specifies CATSREAGGSDTQYF.

This clone showed up just once. The chain links TRBV5-1 to TRBJ2-5; D possibly corresponds to TRBD2 (6 bases). The CDR3 has 14 amino acids. The germline gives CDR1 SGHRS, CDR2 YFSETQ. The V end was cut by 6 bases, the J end by 2 bases, with 14 bases between. The CDR3, as DNA: TGCGCCAGCAAGCTTGCGGGGAAACAAGAGACCCAGTACTTC. Translating it yields CASKLAGKQETQYF.

CDR3 protein: CASSLVLAGVYEQYF. CDR3 nucleotide sequence: TGTGCCAGCAGCTTAGTCCTAGCGGGGGTATACGAGCAGTACTTC. The chain is built from TRBV11-2 and TRBJ2-7; 10 nucleotides align to TRBD2. CDR1 is SGHAT, CDR2 FQNNGV, per germline. Unmatched junction bases numbered 4, after V lost 1 base and J lost 4 bases. CDR3 length equals 15 residues. The variable domain in full, completed from reference TRBV11-2 and TRBJ2-7, reads EAGVAQSPRYKIIEKRQSVAFWCNPISGHATLYWYQQILGQGPKLLIQFQNNGVVDDSQLPKDRFSAERLKGVDSTLKIQPAKLEDSAVYLCASSLVLAGVYEQYFGPGTRLTVT.

This clone was seen just once. The chain links TRBV4-2 to TRBJ1-1; D not resolved. CDR1 is LGHNA and CDR2 is YNFKEQ in the germline V gene. The V end was cut by 4 bases, the J end by 1 base, with 16 bases between. The CDR3 is 16 residues long. CDR3 sequence (DNA): TGTGCCAGCAGCCCCCACCCCCAATCGGGGAACACTGAAGCTTTCTTT. It codes for CASSPHPQSGNTEAFF.

CDR3 nucleotide sequence: TGTGCCAGCAGCTTTGGGGCGGGACAGGGGGCCGACGAGCAGTACTTC. Its protein product is CASSFGAGQGADEQYF. The chain carries TRBV28 and TRBJ2-7; TRBD1 aligns across 12 bases. V lost 6 bases, J lost 5 bases, and 11 bases stayed unmatched. Germline-derived CDR1 and CDR2 are MDHEN and SYDVKM. This CDR3 comprises 16 residues.

This chain's CDR3 is CASSLQGTGELFF. For the CDR3, the DNA is TGTGCCAGCAGCCTACAGGGGACCGGGGAGCTGTTTTTT. The gene calls are TRBV7-8 and TRBJ2-2; 7 bases align to TRBD1. The CDR3 loop spans 13 amino acids. V shed 5 bases and J 5 bases; nucleotides not matched to a gene: 2. From germline, CDR1 is SGHVS and CDR2 FQNEAQ.

The chain has TRBV10-3 and TRBJ1-1; 9 nucleotides line up with TRBD1. The CDR3 runs 14 residues. Unmatched junction bases numbered 4, after V lost 3 bases and J lost 5 bases. Per the germline V gene, CDR1 is ENHRY and CDR2 is SYGVKD. The CDR3 is CAISDVGQGTEAFF. CDR3 nucleotide sequence: TGTGCCATCAGTGATGTCGGACAGGGGACTGAAGCTTTCTTT.

This clone showed up just a few times. This rearrangement joins TRBV28 to TRBJ2-2; no clear D. The V and J ends lost 10 bases and 0 bases respectively, with 15 bases between them. Germline V gene sequence: CDR1 MDHEN, CDR2 SYDVKM. This CDR3 contains 15 residues. The CDR3 here is CATCPTSANTGELFF. CDR3 nucleotides: TGTGCCACTTGTCCTACCTCCGCGAACACCGGGGAGCTGTTTTTT.

This clone has a single count. The chain couples TRBV27 to TRBJ1-2; 12 bases align to TRBD1. Trimming at V came to 0 bases and at J to 4 bases, leaving 6 bases not matched to a gene. The CDR3 extends over 17 amino acids. The germline CDR1 and CDR2 sequences are MNHEY and SMNVEV (reference sequence). The CDR3 region is CASSLSMGTGGGYGYTF. In DNA form, the CDR3 reads TGTGCCAGCAGTTTATCGATGGGGACAGGGGGCGGCTATGGCTACACCTTC.

This chain connects TRBV28 to TRBJ1-2, with 8 bases aligning to TRBD1. Germline lookup yields CDR1 MDHEN and CDR2 SYDVKM. V was clipped by 3 bases and J by 8 bases; unmatched bases: 8. The CDR3 has 14 amino acids. DNA for the CDR3: TGTGCCAGCAGTTTTAGGCAGGGGGCGCGGGGCTACACCTTC. This encodes CASSFRQGARGYTF.

The chain has TRBV4-3 and TRBJ2-5, with a tentative D call TRBD1 (6 bases). The J call may not be correct, given that the DNA end is closer to TRBJ2-7. The length of the CDR3 is 12 residues. CDR1 is LGHNA and CDR2 is YSLEER in the germline V gene. In nucleotides, the CDR3 is TGCGCCAGCAGCCAATCAGGGGACGAGCAGTACTTC. Translated: CASSQSGDEQYF.

The rearrangement uses TRBV7-6 and TRBJ2-2, with unresolved D. V was clipped by 3 bases and J by 5 bases, with 7 bases between them. CDR1 and CDR2 (germline): SGHVS, FNYEAQ. The length of the CDR3 is 13 residues. DNA of the CDR3: TGTGCCAGCAGCTTGGCGGAGACCGGGGAGCTGTTTTTT. It specifies CASSLAETGELFF.

The chain joins TRBV14 to TRBJ2-5; TRBD2 aligns across 9 bases. This CDR3 has 17 amino acids. Germline V lookup: CDR1 SGHDN, CDR2 FVKESK. Trimming took 0 bases from V and 3 from J; bases not matched to a gene: 8. The DNA for the CDR3 is TGTGCCAGCAGCCAAGAGATTAGCGGGGGCCTAAAAGAGACCCAGTACTTC. The encoded protein is CASSQEISGGLKETQYF.

The J gene is TRBJ2-3, the V gene TRBV5-8; D is undetermined. Germline V gene data show CDR1 as SGHTS and CDR2 as YDEGEE. This CDR3 has 14 residues. Deletions cut 3 bases from V and 1 base from J, with 9 bases between. The CDR3 DNA reads TGTGCCAGCAGCTATACCGAGGGCACAGATACGCAGTATTTT. Its translation is CASSYTEGTDTQYF.

This sequence joins TRBV13 and TRBJ2-7, with TRBD2 matching 10 bases. The J segment lost 7 bases and the V segment lost 2 bases, leaving 5 bases of the junction unmatched. The CDR3 is 14 residues long. The V gene's germline CDR1 is PRHDT and CDR2 FYEKMQ (reference sequence). CDR3 sequence reads: CASSLPSGGQEQYF. The CDR3 nucleotides are TGTGCCAGCAGCTTACCTAGCGGGGGTCAAGAGCAGTACTTC.

V gene TRBV7-9 combines with J gene TRBJ1-1; TRBD1 agrees at 9 bases. CDR3 size: 15 residues. V shed 5 bases and J 7 bases; nucleotides not matched to a gene: 11. Germline values: CDR1 SEHNR, CDR2 FQNEAQ (reference sequence). The CDR3 DNA sequence: TGTGCCAGCAGCGAACCACAGGGGGCGCATGATGAAGCTTTCTTT. It is translated as CASSEPQGAHDEAFF.

This clone was recorded a few times. CDR3 bases: TGTGCCAGCAGTTTGTTAGGGGGAGGGTCACCCCTCCACTTT. Protein: CASSLLGGGSPLHF. J is TRBJ1-6 and V is TRBV28; D may be TRBD1 (6 bases). V was shortened by 3 bases and J by 10 bases, with 13 bases between the two germline ends. Per the germline V gene, CDR1 is MDHEN and CDR2 is SYDVKM. This CDR3 has 14 residues.

The chain has TRBV4-3 and TRBJ2-1; TRBD1 agrees at 8 bases. Germline trimming cut 0 bases from V and 3 bases from J; bases unmatched to any gene: 7. The CDR3 totals 17 residues. Germline CDR1 and CDR2: LGHNA and YSLEER. Here the CDR3 DNA reads TGCGCCAGCAGCCAAGATCCCGAGGACAGGGTCTACAATGAGCAGTTCTTC. Encoded protein: CASSQDPEDRVYNEQFF.

This clone qualifies as medium-sized (0.01 to 0.1%). The chain employs TRBV25-1 and TRBJ1-4; D is perhaps TRBD1 (6 bases). V shed 3 bases and J shed 8 bases, with 16 bases lying between them. This CDR3 comprises 15 residues. CDR1 and CDR2 (germline): MGHDK, SYGVNS. The CDR3 is CASSDHTGSSEKLFF. The CDR3 nucleotides read TGTGCCAGCAGTGATCACACAGGGTCTTCCGAAAAACTGTTTTTT.

The CDR3 is CASSFPWGTSGNTDTQYF. CDR3 DNA: TGTGCCAGCAGTTTCCCGTGGGGGACTAGCGGAAACACAGATACGCAGTATTTT. The chain links TRBV28 to TRBJ2-3; TRBD2 aligns across 11 bases. Germline V gene data show CDR1 as MDHEN and CDR2 as SYDVKM. The CDR3 runs 18 residues. V lost 3 bases and J lost 2; bases outside the gene matches: 10.

This clone was detected only once. V is TRBV19 and J is TRBJ1-2; 7 bases are shared with TRBD1. V dropped 6 bases and J dropped 4; count of bases not matched to a gene: 11. There are 15 residues in the CDR3. Germline CDR1 and CDR2: LNHDA and SQIVND (reference sequence). The CDR3 coding sequence is TGTGCCAGTAGCCTACTACAGGGGAGTCGCTATGGCTACACCTTC. It translates to CASSLLQGSRYGYTF. The whole variable domain, remainder taken from reference TRBV19 and TRBJ1-2, is DGGITQSPKYLFRKEGQNVTLSCEQNLNHDAMYWYRQDPGQGLRLIYYSQIVNDFQKGDIAEGYSVSREKKESFPLTVTSAQKNPTAFYLCASSLLQGSRYGYTFGSGTRLTVV.

The CDR3 reads CASSFFKTGRVYTF. CDR3 coding DNA: TGTGCCAGCAGTTTCTTCAAGACAGGGCGAGTATACACCTTC. The chain combines TRBV28 with TRBJ1-2; 7 bases map to TRBD1. V lost 3 bases to trimming and J lost 11 bases; unmatched junction nucleotides: 12. The CDR3 has 14 amino acids. The germline gives CDR1 MDHEN, CDR2 SYDVKM.